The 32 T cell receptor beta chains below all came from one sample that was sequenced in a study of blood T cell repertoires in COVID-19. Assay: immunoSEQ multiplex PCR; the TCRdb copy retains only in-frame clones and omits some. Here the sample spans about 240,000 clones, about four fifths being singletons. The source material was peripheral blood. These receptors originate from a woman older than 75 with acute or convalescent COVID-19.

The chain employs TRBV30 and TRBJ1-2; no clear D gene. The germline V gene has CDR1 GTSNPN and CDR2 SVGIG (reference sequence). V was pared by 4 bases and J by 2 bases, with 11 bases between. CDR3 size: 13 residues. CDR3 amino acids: CAWNEGGNYGYTF. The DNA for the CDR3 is TGTGCCTGGAATGAGGGAGGAAACTATGGCTACACCTTC.

The CDR3 region has the DNA TGTGCCAGCAGTGGGGGACAGACTTCCAATCAGCCCCAGCATTTT. Translating gives CASSGGQTSNQPQHF. The chain employs TRBV2 and TRBJ1-5; 7 nucleotides match TRBD1. Trimming at V came to 4 bases and at J to 3 bases, leaving 6 bases not matched to a gene. Germline loops: CDR1 SNHLY, CDR2 FYNNEI. This CDR3 is built from 15 residues.

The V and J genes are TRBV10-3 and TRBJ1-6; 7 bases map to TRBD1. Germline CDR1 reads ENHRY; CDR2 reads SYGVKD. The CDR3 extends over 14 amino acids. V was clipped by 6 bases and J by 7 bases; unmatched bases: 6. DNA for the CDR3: TGTGCCATCAGACCGGGACAGCCGAATTCACCCCTCCACTTT. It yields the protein CAIRPGQPNSPLHF.

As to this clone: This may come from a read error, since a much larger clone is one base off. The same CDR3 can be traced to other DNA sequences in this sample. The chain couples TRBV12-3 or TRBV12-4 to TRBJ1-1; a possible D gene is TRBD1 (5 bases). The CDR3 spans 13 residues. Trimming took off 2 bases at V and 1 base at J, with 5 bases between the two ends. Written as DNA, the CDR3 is TGTGCCAGCAGTTTACAGGGGAACACTGAAGCTTTCTTT. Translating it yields CASSLQGNTEAFF.

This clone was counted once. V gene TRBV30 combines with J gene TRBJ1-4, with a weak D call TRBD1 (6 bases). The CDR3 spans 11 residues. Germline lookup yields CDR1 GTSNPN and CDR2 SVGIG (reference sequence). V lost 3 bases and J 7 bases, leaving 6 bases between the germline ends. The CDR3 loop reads CAWRDSEKLFF. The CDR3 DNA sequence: TGTGCCTGGAGGGACAGTGAAAAACTGTTTTTT. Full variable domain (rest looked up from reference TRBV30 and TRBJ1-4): SQTIHQWPATLVQPVGSPLSLECTVEGTSNPNLYWYRQAAGRGLQLLFYSVGIGQISSEVPQNLSASRPQDRQFILSSKKLLLSDSGFYLCAWRDSEKLFFGSGTQLSVL.

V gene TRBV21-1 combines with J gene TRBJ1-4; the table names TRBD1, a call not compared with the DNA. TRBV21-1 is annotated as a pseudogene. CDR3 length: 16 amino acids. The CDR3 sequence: CASSKRRTGMDEKLFF. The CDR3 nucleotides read TGTGCCAGCAGCAAACGGCGGACAGGGATGGATGAAAAACTGTTTTTT.

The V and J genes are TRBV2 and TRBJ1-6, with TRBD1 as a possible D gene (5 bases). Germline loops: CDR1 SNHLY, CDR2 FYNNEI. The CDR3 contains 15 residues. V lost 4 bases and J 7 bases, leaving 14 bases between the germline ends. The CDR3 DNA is TGTGCCAGCAGTGTCTTGACAGCCTCAAATTCACCCCTCCACTTT. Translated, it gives CASSVLTASNSPLHF.

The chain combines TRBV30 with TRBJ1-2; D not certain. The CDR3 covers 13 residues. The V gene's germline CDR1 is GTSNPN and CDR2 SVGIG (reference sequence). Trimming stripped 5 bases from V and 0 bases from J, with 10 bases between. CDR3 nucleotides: TGTGCCTGGGTAGGACTAACTAACTATGGCTACACCTTC. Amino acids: CAWVGLTNYGYTF.

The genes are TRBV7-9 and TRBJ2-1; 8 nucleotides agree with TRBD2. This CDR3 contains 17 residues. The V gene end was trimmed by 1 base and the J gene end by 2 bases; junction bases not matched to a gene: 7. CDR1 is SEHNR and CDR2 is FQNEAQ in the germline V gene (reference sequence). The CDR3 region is CASSLDGRGGTYNEQFF. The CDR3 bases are TGTGCCAGCAGCTTAGATGGCCGGGGGGGCACCTACAATGAGCAGTTCTTC.

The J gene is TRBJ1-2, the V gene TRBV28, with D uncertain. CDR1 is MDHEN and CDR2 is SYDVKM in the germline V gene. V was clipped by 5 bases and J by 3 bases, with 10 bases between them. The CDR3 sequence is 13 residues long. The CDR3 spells CASSPPLYYGYTF. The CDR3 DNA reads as TGTGCCAGCAGTCCCCCCCTCTACTATGGCTACACCTTC.

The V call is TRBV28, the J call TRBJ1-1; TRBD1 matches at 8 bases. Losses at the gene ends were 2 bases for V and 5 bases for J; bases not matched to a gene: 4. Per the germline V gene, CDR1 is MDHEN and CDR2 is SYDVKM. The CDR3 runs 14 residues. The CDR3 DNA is TGTGCCAGCAGTTTACAGGGGGCGAGAACTGAAGCTTTCTTT. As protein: CASSLQGARTEAFF.

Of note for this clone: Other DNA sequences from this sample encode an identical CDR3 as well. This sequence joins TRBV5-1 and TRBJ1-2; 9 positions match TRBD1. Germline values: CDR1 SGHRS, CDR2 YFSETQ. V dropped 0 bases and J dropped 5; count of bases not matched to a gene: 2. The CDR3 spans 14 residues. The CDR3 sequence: CASSLGQGVYGYTF. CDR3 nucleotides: TGCGCCAGCAGCTTGGGACAGGGGGTATATGGCTACACCTTC.

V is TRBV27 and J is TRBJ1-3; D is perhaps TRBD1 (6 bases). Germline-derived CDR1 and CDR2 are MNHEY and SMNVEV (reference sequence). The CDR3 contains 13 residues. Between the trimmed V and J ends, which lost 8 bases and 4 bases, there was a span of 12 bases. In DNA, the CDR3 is TGTGCCAGCGGGAACAGGGACGGAAACACCATATATTTT. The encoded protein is CASGNRDGNTIYF.

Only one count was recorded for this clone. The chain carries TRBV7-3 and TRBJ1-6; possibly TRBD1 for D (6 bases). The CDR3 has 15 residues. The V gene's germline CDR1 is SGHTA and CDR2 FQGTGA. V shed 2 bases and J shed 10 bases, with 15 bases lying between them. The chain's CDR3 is CASSLRGGGESPLHF. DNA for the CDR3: TGTGCCAGCAGCTTACGTGGGGGCGGCGAGTCACCCCTCCACTTT.

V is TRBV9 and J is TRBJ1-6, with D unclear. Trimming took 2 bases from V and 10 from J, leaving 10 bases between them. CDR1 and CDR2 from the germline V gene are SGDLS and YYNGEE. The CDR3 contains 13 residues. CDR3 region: CASSVEEGSPLHF. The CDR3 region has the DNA TGTGCCAGCAGCGTGGAGGAGGGATCACCCCTCCACTTT.

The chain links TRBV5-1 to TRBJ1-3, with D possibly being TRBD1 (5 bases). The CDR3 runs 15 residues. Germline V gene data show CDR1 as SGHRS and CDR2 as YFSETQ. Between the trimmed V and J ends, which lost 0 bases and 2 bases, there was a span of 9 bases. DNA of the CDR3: TGCGCCAGCAGCTTGGTCGGGGGTGCTGGAAACACCATATATTTT. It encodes CASSLVGGAGNTIYF.

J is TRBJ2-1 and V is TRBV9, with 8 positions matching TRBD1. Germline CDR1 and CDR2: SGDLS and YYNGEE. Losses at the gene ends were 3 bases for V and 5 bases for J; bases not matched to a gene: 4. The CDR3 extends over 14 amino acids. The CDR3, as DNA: TGTGCCAGCAGCGCCGACAGGGGCCACAATGAGCAGTTCTTC. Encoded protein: CASSADRGHNEQFF.

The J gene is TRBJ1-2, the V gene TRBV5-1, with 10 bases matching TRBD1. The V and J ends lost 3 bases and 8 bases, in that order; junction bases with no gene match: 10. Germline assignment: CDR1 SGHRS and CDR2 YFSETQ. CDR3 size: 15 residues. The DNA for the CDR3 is TGCGCCAGCAGCTCCGCCGGGACAGGGGTTTGGGGCTACACCTTC. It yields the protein CASSSAGTGVWGYTF. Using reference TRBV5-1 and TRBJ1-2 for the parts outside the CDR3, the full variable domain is KAGVTQTPRYLIKTRGQQVTLSCSPISGHRSVSWYQQTPGQGLQFLFEYFSETQRNKGNFPGRFSGRQFSNSRSEMNVSTLELGDSALYLCASSSAGTGVWGYTFGSGTRLTVV.

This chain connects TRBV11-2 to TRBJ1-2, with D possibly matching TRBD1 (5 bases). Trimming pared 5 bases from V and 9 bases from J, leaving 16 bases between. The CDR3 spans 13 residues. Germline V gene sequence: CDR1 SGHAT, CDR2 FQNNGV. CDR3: CASSPQSGVRYTF. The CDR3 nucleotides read TGTGCCAGCAGCCCACAGTCGGGGGTGCGCTACACCTTC.

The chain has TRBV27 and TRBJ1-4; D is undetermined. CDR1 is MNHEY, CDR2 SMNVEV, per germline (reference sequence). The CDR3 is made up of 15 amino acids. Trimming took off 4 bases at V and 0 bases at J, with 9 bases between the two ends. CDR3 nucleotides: TGTGCCAGCAGTTCCGCAGTTGCAACTAATGAAAAACTGTTTTTT. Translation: CASSSAVATNEKLFF.

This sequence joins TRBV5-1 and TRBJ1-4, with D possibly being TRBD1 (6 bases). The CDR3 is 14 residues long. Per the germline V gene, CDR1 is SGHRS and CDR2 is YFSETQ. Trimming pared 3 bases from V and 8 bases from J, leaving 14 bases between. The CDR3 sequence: CASSSTGRGEKLFF. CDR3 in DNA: TGCGCCAGCAGCTCTACAGGGAGAGGCGAAAAACTGTTTTTT.

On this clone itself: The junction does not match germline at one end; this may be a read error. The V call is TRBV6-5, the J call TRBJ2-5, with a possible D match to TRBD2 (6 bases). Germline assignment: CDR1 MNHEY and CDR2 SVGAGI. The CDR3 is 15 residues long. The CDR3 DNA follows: TGTGCCAGCAGTTACTCGACCGGGGGTCAAGGGACCCAGTACTTC. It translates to CASSYSTGGQGTQYF.

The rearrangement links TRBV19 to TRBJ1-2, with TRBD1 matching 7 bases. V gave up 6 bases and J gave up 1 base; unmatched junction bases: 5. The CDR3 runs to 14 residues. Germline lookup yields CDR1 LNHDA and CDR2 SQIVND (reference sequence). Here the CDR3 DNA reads TGTGCCAGTAGATTGGGACAGCTTAACTATGGCTACACCTTC. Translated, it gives CASRLGQLNYGYTF.

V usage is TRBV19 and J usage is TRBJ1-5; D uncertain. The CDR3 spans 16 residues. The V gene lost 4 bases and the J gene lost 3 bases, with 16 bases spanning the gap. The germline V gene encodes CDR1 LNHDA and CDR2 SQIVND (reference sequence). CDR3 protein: CASSRSRGVPNQPQHF. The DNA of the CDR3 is TGTGCCAGTAGTAGGTCTCGGGGTGTCCCCAATCAGCCCCAGCATTTT.

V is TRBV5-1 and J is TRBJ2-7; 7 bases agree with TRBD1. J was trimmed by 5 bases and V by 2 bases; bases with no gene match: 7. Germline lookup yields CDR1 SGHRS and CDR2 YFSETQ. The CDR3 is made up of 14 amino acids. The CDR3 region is CASSLYRGSDEQYF. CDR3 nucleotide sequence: TGCGCCAGCAGCTTATACAGGGGAAGCGACGAGCAGTACTTC.

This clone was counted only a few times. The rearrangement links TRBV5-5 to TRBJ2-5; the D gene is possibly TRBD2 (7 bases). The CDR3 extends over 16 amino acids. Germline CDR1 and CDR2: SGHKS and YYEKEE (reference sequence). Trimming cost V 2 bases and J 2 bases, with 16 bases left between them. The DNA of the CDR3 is TGTGCCAGCAGCTTATTAACGGGGGGCTCACAAGAGACCCAGTACTTC. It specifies CASSLLTGGSQETQYF.

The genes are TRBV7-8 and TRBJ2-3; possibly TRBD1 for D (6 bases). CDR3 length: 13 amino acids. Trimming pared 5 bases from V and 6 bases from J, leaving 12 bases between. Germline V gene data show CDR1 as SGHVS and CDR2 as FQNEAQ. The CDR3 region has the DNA TGTGCCAGCAGCCGAGACCAGGGGGATACGCAGTATTTT. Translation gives CASSRDQGDTQYF.

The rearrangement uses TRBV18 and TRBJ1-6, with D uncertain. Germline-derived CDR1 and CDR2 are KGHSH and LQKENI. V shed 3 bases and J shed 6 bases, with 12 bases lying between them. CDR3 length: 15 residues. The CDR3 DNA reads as TGTGCCAGCTCACCTGTGCCAGGTAGTAATTCACCCCTCCACTTT. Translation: CASSPVPGSNSPLHF.

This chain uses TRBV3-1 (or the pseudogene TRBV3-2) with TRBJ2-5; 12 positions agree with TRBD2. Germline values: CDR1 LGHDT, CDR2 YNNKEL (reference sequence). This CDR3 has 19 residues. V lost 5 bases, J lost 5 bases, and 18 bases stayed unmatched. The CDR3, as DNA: TGTGCCAGCAGCGATTGGACTAGCGGGGTCGGGGGGATAGCGGAGACCCAGTACTTC. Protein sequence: CASSDWTSGVGGIAETQYF.

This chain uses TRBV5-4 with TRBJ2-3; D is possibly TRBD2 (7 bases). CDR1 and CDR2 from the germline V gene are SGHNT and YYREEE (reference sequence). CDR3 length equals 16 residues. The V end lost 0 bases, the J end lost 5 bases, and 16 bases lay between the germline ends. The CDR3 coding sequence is TGTGCCAGCAGCTTGGGTCACAGGGAGGGTAAAGATACGCAGTATTTT. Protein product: CASSLGHREGKDTQYF. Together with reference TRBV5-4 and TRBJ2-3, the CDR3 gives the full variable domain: ETGVTQSPTHLIKTRGQQVTLRCSSQSGHNTVSWYQQALGQGPQFIFQYYREEENGRGNFPPRFSGLQFPNYSSELNVNALELDDSALYLCASSLGHREGKDTQYFGPGTRLTVL.

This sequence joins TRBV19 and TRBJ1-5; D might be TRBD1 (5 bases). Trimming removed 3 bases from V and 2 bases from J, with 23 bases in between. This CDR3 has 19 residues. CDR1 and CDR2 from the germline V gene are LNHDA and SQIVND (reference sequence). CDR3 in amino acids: CASSMPPRGGAIGNQPQHF. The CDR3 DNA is TGTGCCAGTAGTATGCCCCCTCGGGGAGGGGCGATCGGCAATCAGCCCCAGCATTTT.

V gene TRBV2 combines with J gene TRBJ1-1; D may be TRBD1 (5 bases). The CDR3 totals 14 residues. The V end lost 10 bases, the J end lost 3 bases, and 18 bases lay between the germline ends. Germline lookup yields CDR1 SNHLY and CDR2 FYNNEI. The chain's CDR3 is CATRQSWLDTEAFF. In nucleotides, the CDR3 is TGTGCCACCAGACAGAGTTGGTTGGACACTGAAGCTTTCTTT.